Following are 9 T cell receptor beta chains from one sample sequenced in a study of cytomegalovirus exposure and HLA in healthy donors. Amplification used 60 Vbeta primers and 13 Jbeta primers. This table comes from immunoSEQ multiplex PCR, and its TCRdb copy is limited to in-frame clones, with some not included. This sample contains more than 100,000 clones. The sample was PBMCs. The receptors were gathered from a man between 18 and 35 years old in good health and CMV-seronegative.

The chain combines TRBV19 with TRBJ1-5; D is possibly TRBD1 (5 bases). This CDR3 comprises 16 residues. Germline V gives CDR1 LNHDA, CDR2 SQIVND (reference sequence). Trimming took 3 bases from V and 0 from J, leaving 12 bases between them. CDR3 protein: CASSMEGLYSNQPQHF. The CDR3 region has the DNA TGTGCCAGTAGTATGGAGGGGTTATATAGCAATCAGCCCCAGCATTTT.

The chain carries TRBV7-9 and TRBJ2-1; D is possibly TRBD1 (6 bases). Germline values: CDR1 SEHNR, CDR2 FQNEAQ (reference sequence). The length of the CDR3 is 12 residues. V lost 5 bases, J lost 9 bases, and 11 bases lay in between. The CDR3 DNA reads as TGTGCCAGCAGCGACAGGACTGGTGAGCAGTTCTTC. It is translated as CASSDRTGEQFF.

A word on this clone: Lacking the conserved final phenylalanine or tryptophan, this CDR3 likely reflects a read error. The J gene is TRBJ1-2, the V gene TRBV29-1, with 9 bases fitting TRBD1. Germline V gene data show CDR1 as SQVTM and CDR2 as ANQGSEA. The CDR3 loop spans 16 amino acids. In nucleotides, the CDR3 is TGCGGCGTTGAAACGTCCTGGGACAGGGATAACTATGGCTACACCGTC. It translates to CGVETSWDRDNYGYTV.

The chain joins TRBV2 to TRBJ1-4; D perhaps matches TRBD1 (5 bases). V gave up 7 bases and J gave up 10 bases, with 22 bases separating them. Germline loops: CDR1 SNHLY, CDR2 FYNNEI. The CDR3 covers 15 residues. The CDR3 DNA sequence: TGTGCCAGCACTTTAAAACAGGCGGTGATTGGAAAACTGTTTTTT. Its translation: CASTLKQAVIGKLFF.

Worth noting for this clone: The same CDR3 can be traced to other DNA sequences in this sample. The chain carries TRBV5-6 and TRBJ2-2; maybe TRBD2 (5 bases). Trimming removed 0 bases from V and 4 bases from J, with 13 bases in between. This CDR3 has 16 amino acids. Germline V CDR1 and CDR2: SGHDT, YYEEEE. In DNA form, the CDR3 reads TGTGCCAGCAGCTTGGGTCTCGAGGGTAGCACCGGGGAGCTGTTTTTT. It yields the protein CASSLGLEGSTGELFF.

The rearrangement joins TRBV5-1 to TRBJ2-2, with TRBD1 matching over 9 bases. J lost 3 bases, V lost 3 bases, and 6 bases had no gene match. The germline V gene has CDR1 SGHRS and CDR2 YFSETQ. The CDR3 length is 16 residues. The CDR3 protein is CASSSSGTGYTGELFF. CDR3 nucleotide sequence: TGCGCCAGCAGCTCATCCGGGACAGGGTACACCGGGGAGCTGTTTTTT. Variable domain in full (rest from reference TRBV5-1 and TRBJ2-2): KAGVTQTPRYLIKTRGQQVTLSCSPISGHRSVSWYQQTPGQGLQFLFEYFSETQRNKGNFPGRFSGRQFSNSRSEMNVSTLELGDSALYLCASSSSGTGYTGELFFGEGSRLTVL.

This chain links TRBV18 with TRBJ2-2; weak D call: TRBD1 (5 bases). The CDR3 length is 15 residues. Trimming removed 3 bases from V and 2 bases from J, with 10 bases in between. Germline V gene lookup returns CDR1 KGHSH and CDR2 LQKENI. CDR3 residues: CASSPGRANTGELFF. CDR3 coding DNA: TGTGCCAGCTCACCGGGCAGGGCAAACACCGGGGAGCTGTTTTTT.

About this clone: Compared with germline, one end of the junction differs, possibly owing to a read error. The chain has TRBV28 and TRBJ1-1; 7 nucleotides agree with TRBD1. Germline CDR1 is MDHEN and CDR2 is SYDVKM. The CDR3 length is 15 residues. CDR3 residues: CASSSNAIGQARGNF. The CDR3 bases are TGTGCCAGCAGTTCCAATGCAATCGGACAGGCCCGAGGGAACTTT.

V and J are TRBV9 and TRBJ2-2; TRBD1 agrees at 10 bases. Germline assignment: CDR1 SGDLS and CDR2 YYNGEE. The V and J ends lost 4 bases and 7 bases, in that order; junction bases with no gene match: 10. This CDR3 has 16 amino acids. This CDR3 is CASSTLRQGAGGELFF. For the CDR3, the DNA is TGTGCCAGCAGCACCTTACGACAGGGGGCAGGCGGGGAGCTGTTTTTT.